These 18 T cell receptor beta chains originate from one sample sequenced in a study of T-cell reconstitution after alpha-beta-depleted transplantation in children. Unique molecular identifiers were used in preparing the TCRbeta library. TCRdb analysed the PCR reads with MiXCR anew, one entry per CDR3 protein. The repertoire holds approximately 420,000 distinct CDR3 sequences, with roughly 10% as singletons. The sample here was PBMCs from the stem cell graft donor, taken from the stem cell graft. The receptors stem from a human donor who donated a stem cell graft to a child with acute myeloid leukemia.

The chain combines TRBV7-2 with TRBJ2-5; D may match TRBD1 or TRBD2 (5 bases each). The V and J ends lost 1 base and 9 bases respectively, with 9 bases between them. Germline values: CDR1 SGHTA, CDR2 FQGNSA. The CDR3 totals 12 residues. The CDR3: CASSLGGSAQYF. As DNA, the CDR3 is TGTGCCAGCAGCTTAGGGGGGTCTGCCCAGTACTTC.

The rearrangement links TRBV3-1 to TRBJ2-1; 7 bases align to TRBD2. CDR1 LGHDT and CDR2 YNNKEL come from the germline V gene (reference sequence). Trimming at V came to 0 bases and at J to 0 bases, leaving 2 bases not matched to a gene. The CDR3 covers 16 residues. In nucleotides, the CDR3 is TGTGCCAGCAGCCAAGACCTAGCGGACTCCTACAATGAGCAGTTCTTC. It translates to CASSQDLADSYNEQFF.

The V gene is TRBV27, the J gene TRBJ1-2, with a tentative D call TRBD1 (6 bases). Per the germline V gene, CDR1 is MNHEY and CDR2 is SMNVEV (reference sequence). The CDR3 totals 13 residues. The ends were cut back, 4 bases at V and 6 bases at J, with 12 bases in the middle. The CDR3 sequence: CASSYRGGHGYTF. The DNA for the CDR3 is TGTGCCAGCAGTTATCGGGGGGGCCATGGCTACACCTTC.

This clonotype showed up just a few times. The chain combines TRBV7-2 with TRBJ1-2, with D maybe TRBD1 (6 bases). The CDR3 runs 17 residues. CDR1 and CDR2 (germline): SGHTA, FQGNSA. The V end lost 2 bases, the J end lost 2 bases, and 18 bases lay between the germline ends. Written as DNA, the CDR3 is TGTGCCAGCAGCTTAAGTACCTCGGAAACAGGGAACTATGGCTACACCTTC. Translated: CASSLSTSETGNYGYTF.

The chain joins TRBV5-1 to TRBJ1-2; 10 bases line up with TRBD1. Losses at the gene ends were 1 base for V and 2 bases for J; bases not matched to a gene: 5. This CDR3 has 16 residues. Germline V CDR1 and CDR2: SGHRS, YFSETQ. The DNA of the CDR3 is TGCGCCAGCAGCTTGACGGGACAGGGGCTCAACTATGGCTACACCTTC. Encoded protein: CASSLTGQGLNYGYTF.

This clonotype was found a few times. The CDR3 loop is CASSLDRVGNEQFF. The DNA for the CDR3 is TGTGCCAGCAGCTTGGACAGGGTTGGCAATGAGCAGTTCTTC. This sequence joins TRBV5-6 and TRBJ2-1; TRBD1 is a possible D gene (6 bases). There are 14 residues in the CDR3. Trimming stripped 0 bases from V and 6 bases from J, with 10 bases between. CDR1 and CDR2 from the germline V gene are SGHDT and YYEEEE.

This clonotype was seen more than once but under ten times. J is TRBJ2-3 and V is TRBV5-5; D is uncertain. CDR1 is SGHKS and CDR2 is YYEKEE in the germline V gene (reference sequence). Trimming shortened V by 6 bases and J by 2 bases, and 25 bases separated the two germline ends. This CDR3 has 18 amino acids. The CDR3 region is CASNPRFGPRITTDTQYF. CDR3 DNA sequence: TGTGCCAGCAACCCGAGGTTCGGACCGCGGATTACCACAGATACGCAGTATTTT.

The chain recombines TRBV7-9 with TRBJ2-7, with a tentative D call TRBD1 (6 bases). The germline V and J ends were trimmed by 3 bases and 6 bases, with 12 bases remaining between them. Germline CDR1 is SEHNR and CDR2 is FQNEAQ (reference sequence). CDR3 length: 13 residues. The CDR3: CASSFRGWGEQYF. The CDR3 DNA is TGTGCCAGCAGCTTCAGGGGATGGGGCGAGCAGTACTTC.

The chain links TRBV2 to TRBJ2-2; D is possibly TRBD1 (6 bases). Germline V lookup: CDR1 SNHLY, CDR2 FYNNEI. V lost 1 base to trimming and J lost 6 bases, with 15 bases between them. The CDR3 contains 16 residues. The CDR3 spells CASSEGLGAGAGELFF. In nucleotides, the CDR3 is TGTGCCAGCAGTGAAGGGTTGGGGGCGGGCGCCGGGGAGCTGTTTTTT.

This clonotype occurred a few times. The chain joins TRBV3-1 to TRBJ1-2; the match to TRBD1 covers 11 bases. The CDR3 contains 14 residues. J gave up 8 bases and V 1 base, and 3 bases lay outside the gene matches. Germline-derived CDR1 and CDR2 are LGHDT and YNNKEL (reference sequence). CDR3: CASSQVGTGGGYTF. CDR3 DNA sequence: TGTGCCAGCAGCCAAGTAGGGACAGGGGGAGGCTACACCTTC.

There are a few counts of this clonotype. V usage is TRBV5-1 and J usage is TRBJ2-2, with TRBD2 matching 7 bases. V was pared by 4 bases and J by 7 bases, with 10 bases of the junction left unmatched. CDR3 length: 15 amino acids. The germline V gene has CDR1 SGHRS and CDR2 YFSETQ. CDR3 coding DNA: TGCGCCAGCAGCCCGGGAGCCAGCGGGGTCGGGGAGCTGTTTTTT. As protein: CASSPGASGVGELFF. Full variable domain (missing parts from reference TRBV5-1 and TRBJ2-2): KAGVTQTPRYLIKTRGQQVTLSCSPISGHRSVSWYQQTPGQGLQFLFEYFSETQRNKGNFPGRFSGRQFSNSRSEMNVSTLELGDSALYLCASSPGASGVGELFFGEGSRLTVL.

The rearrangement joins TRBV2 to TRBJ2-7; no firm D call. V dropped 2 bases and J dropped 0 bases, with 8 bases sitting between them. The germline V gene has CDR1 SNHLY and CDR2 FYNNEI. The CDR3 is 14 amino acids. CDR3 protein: CASSEQGYSYEQYV. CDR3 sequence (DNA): TGTGCCAGCAGTGAACAAGGATACTCCTACGAGCAGTACGTC.

The CDR3, as DNA: TGTGCCAGCTCACCTGGACTAGCGGGAGTCGTCGATGAGCAGTTCTTC. This codes for CASSPGLAGVVDEQFF. The rearrangement uses TRBV18 and TRBJ2-1, with 13 bases that match TRBD2. Germline CDR1 and CDR2: KGHSH and LQKENI. The ends lost 3 bases at V and 8 bases at J; junction bases unmatched: 7. This CDR3 is built from 16 residues.

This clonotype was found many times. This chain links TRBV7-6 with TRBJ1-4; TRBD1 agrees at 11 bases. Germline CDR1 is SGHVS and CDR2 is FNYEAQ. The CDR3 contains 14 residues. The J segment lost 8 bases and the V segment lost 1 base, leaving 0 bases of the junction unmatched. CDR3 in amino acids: CASSLGTGGEKLFF. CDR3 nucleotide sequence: TGTGCCAGCAGCTTAGGGACAGGGGGCGAAAAACTGTTTTTT.

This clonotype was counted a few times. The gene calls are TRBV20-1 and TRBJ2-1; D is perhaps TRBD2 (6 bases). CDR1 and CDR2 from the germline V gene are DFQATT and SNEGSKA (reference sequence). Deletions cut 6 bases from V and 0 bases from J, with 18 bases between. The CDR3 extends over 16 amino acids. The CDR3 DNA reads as TGCAGTGCCGAGGGAATGGGCGGGGTCTCCTACAATGAGCAGTTCTTC. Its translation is CSAEGMGGVSYNEQFF.

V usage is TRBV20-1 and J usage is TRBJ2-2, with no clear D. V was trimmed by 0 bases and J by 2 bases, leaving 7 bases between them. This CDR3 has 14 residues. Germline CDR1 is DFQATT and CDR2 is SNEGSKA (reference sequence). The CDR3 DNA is TGCAGTGCTAGAGACCAGCAAAACACCGGGGAGCTGTTTTTT. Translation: CSARDQQNTGELFF.

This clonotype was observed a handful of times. CDR3 protein: CSGRSGSNYEQYF. For the CDR3, the DNA is TGCAGCGGACGTTCTGGGTCCAACTACGAGCAGTACTTC. The J gene is TRBJ2-7, the V gene TRBV20-1; no firm D call. CDR1 and CDR2 from the germline V gene are DFQATT and SNEGSKA (reference sequence). This CDR3 is 13 amino acids long.

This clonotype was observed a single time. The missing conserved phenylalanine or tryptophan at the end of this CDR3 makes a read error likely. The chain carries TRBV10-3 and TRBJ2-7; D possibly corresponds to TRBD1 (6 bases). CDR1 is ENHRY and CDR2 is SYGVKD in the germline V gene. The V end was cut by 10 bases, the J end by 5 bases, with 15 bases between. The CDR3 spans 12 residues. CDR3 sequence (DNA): TGTGCCACCAGGGGAGAGGGGGACGAGCAGTACCTC. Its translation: CATRGEGDEQYL.